These 28 T cell receptor beta chains were sequenced from one sample in a study of blood T cells in healthy people across ages. The authors ran a second PCR of 7 to 11 cycles using a sample-barcoded 5' primer and a J-beta primer mix. From the 5' RACE reads, TCRdb called clonotypes with MiXCR, one entry per CDR3 protein. This sample carries fewer than 600,000 distinct CDR3 sequences, about 27% of them seen once, and the ten largest clones take approximately 3.6%. This sample also appeared in a second study, on T cells of mothers and their children.

Sequenced sample: blood. Every receptor here comes from a boy between 2 and 15 years old in good health.

There are a few counts of this clonotype. Since no conserved phenylalanine or tryptophan closes the CDR3, a read error is the likely cause. The CDR3 coding sequence is TGTGCCAGCAGCCCCAGCACCGGGGGCGAAAAACTGTTTTCT. Translation: CASSPSTGGEKLFS. V and J are TRBV7-8 and TRBJ1-4, with D possibly matching TRBD1 (6 bases). Trimming took 5 bases from V and 8 from J, leaving 15 bases between them. In germline, CDR1 is SGHVS, CDR2 FQNEAQ. This CDR3 has 14 residues.

The chain joins TRBV10-3 to TRBJ1-1; D is undetermined. V was clipped by 2 bases and J by 6 bases, with 7 bases between them. CDR1 is ENHRY and CDR2 is SYGVKD in the germline V gene. The CDR3 is 12 amino acids. The CDR3 spells CAISEAAAEAFF. The CDR3 DNA follows: TGTGCCATCAGTGAGGCCGCGGCTGAAGCTTTCTTT.

This clonotype has just a few counts. The chain employs TRBV20-1 and TRBJ2-6; D not resolved. CDR1 and CDR2 from the germline V gene are DFQATT and SNEGSKA (reference sequence). Trimming removed 3 bases from V and 0 bases from J, with 3 bases in between. The CDR3 sequence is 13 residues long. CDR3 sequence: CSASLSGANVLTF. The CDR3 nucleotides read TGCAGTGCTAGTCTCTCTGGGGCCAACGTCCTGACTTTC.

The genes are TRBV20-1 and TRBJ1-4; 7 positions agree with TRBD1. J lost 8 bases, V lost 3 bases, and 12 bases had no gene match. The CDR3 is made up of 15 amino acids. The germline gives CDR1 DFQATT, CDR2 SNEGSKA (reference sequence). The CDR3 is CSASGYRGGREKLFF. The CDR3 bases are TGCAGTGCTAGCGGATACAGGGGCGGGCGCGAAAAACTGTTTTTT.

The V call is TRBV7-9, the J call TRBJ1-2; TRBD1 agrees at 8 bases. This CDR3 comprises 15 residues. V lost 5 bases and J lost 2; bases outside the gene matches: 7. Per the germline V gene, CDR1 is SEHNR and CDR2 is FQNEAQ (reference sequence). This CDR3 reads CASSEDRGANYGYTF. The CDR3 DNA sequence: TGTGCCAGCAGCGAAGACAGGGGTGCCAACTATGGCTACACCTTC.

This clonotype was seen a handful of times. One junction end disagrees with the germline gene, perhaps due to a read error. The rearrangement links TRBV7-2 to TRBJ1-2; D gene uncertain. CDR3 length: 15 amino acids. Germline CDR1 and CDR2: SGHTA and FQGNSA. In nucleotides, the CDR3 is TGTGCCAGCAGCTTAGAGCTGGGCAGAGAGGATGGCTGCACCTTC. Translated, it gives CASSLELGREDGCTF.

The sample holds a few counts of this clonotype. J is TRBJ1-5 and V is TRBV6-1; D unclear. The CDR3 runs to 13 residues. V gave up 7 bases and J gave up 0 bases, with 7 bases separating them. Germline V gives CDR1 MNHNS, CDR2 SASEGT. The CDR3 sequence is CASTTASNQPQHF. Written as DNA, the CDR3 is TGTGCCAGCACCACAGCTAGCAATCAGCCCCAGCATTTT.

The rearrangement joins TRBV10-3 to TRBJ2-5; D perhaps matches TRBD2 (5 bases). The ends were cut back, 0 bases at V and 5 bases at J, with 10 bases in the middle. The V gene's germline CDR1 is ENHRY and CDR2 SYGVKD. The CDR3 spans 14 residues. The CDR3 nucleotides read TGTGCCATCAGTGAGTCGGCTACGGGGGAGACCCAGTACTTC. Encoded protein: CAISESATGETQYF.

This clonotype was recorded a few times. The J gene is TRBJ2-5, the V gene TRBV7-6; D gene ambiguous. Germline CDR1 and CDR2: SGHVS and FNYEAQ. The CDR3 is made up of 15 amino acids. V was trimmed by 3 bases and J by 2 bases, leaving 13 bases between them. The CDR3 reads CASSFGPAPQETQYF. The CDR3, as DNA: TGTGCCAGCAGCTTCGGGCCAGCCCCTCAAGAGACCCAGTACTTC.

The chain joins TRBV4-3 to TRBJ1-2; TRBD1 is a possible D gene (6 bases). CDR1 and CDR2 (germline): LGHNA, YSLEER. The CDR3 runs to 15 residues. Trimming pared 2 bases from V and 4 bases from J, leaving 14 bases between. This CDR3 reads CASSQPGQFFYGYTF. The CDR3 DNA reads as TGCGCCAGCAGCCAACCCGGACAGTTTTTCTATGGCTACACCTTC.

Regarding this clonotype: A junction end diverges from the germline sequence, so it may reflect a read error. DNA for the CDR3: TGTACCAGCAGCCCCCTCTCGCGGGGGGGTTCAAATGAGCAGTTCTTC. It codes for CTSSPLSRGGSNEQFF. The chain joins TRBV11-2 to TRBJ2-5; 9 positions agree with TRBD2. The DNA end lines up better with TRBJ2-1; the J call may be wrong. The CDR3 runs to 16 residues. Germline lookup yields CDR1 SGHAT and CDR2 FQNNGV.

The gene calls are TRBV20-1 and TRBJ2-2; D unresolved. The CDR3 length is 13 residues. The germline V gene has CDR1 DFQATT and CDR2 SNEGSKA (reference sequence). Trimming cost V 0 bases and J 3 bases, with 5 bases left between them. The CDR3, as DNA: TGCAGTGCTAGAGATCTCTACACCGGGGAGCTGTTTTTT. This encodes CSARDLYTGELFF.

In its sample, this clonotype was seen a few times. The chain links TRBV7-2 to TRBJ2-1, with D unclear. The CDR3 is made up of 14 amino acids. V shed 5 bases and J shed 9 bases, with 17 bases lying between them. In germline, CDR1 is SGHTA, CDR2 FQGNSA. Here the CDR3 DNA reads TGTGCCAGCAGCGGACGCTGGGCTATTCGTGAGCAGTTCTTC. It encodes CASSGRWAIREQFF. The full variable domain, completed using reference TRBV7-2 and TRBJ2-1, is GAGVSQSPSNKVTEKGKDVELRCDPISGHTALYWYRQSLGQGLEFLIYFQGNSAPDKSGLPSDRFSAERTGGSVSTLTIQRTQQEDSAVYLCASSGRWAIREQFFGPGTRLTVL.

This clonotype was seen more than once but under ten times. The chain combines TRBV9 with TRBJ1-2, with TRBD1 matching over 8 bases. Germline trimming cut 2 bases from V and 6 bases from J; bases unmatched to any gene: 3. In germline, CDR1 is SGDLS, CDR2 YYNGEE. The CDR3 length is 13 residues. CDR3 nucleotide sequence: TGTGCCAGCAGCGTGACAGGGGCCAATGGCTACACCTTC. Its translation: CASSVTGANGYTF.

This clonotype has just a few counts. V is TRBV7-9 and J is TRBJ2-7, with TRBD2 matching over 7 bases. The germline V gene has CDR1 SEHNR and CDR2 FQNEAQ (reference sequence). With V trimmed by 3 bases and J by 7 bases, 9 bases remained unmatched. This CDR3 spans 14 amino acids. The CDR3 reads CASSLTSRAGEQYF. The CDR3 coding sequence is TGTGCCAGCAGCTTGACTAGCCGGGCGGGTGAGCAGTACTTC.

This chain uses TRBV12-3 or TRBV12-4 with TRBJ2-2; 10 bases fit TRBD2. With 6 bases clipped from V and 5 bases from J, the junction kept 6 bases outside the gene matches. The CDR3 has 15 amino acids. The CDR3 protein is CASRIAGGKTGELFF. The CDR3 bases are TGTGCCAGCAGAATAGCGGGAGGTAAAACCGGGGAGCTGTTTTTT.

The genes are TRBV4-3 and TRBJ1-1; tentatively, D is TRBD1 (6 bases). Germline CDR1 and CDR2: LGHNA and YSLEER. The length of the CDR3 is 14 residues. Trimming removed 3 bases from V and 7 bases from J, with 15 bases in between. The chain's CDR3 is CASSQDRRGLEAFF. In DNA, the CDR3 is TGCGCCAGCAGCCAGGACCGCCGGGGGCTTGAAGCTTTCTTT.

The chain uses TRBV5-1 and TRBJ2-7; D might be TRBD1 or TRBD2, each matching 5 bases. Trimming left V 7 bases short and J 3 bases short, with 17 bases between. The CDR3 runs to 14 residues. CDR1 is SGHRS, CDR2 YFSETQ, per germline. CDR3 loop: CASGALGVDYEQYF. As DNA, the CDR3 is TGCGCCAGCGGGGCCTTGGGGGTTGACTACGAGCAGTACTTC.

This clonotype was picked up a small number of times. The chain uses TRBV11-2 and TRBJ1-4, with a tentative D call TRBD1 (6 bases). Trimming shortened V by 6 bases and J by 7 bases, and 21 bases separated the two germline ends. Germline values: CDR1 SGHAT, CDR2 FQNNGV. The CDR3 consists of 16 residues. The CDR3 sequence is CASRLGGPGFGEKLFF. The CDR3 region has the DNA TGTGCCAGCAGGTTGGGGGGGCCCGGTTTCGGTGAAAAACTGTTTTTT.

As regards this clonotype: The junction shows a germline mismatch at one end, possibly a read error. The V gene is TRBV20-1, the J gene TRBJ2-7; D is unclear. Germline CDR1 DFQATT, CDR2 SNEGSKA (reference sequence). The length of the CDR3 is 11 residues. The CDR3 nucleotides read TGCAGTGCTCGGAGTCCTTCGAGGCTGTTCTTC. Translated: CSARSPSRLFF.

The V and J genes are TRBV2 and TRBJ2-2; no definite D call. Per the germline V gene, CDR1 is SNHLY and CDR2 is FYNNEI. This CDR3 is 12 amino acids long. V was cut by 6 bases and J by 7 bases, with 9 bases left in between. CDR3 loop: CASSWDRGELFF. DNA for the CDR3: TGTGCCAGCAGCTGGGATCGCGGGGAGCTGTTTTTT.

This clonotype has ten or more counts. The chain recombines TRBV29-1 with TRBJ2-1; D is uncertain. CDR1 is SQVTM and CDR2 is ANQGSEA in the germline V gene. Deletions cut 0 bases from V and 8 bases from J, with 11 bases between. This CDR3 comprises 13 residues. The CDR3 bases are TGCAGCGTTGAAGATCCAGGTGGGGATGAGCAGTTCTTC. Its protein is CSVEDPGGDEQFF.

This clonotype turned up a few times. The chain couples TRBV10-2 to TRBJ2-5, with 10 bases fitting TRBD2. Germline CDR1 and CDR2: WSHSY and SAAADI. This CDR3 has 17 amino acids. V shed 1 base, J shed 0 bases, and the junction held 5 bases outside the gene matches. The CDR3 DNA reads TGCGCCAGCAGTGAGTACAGGACTAGCGGACACCAAGAGACCCAGTACTTC. Translation gives CASSEYRTSGHQETQYF.

This chain connects TRBV27 to TRBJ2-5; TRBD1 matches 11 bases. V was clipped by 5 bases and J by 7 bases; unmatched bases: 9. Germline lookup yields CDR1 MNHEY and CDR2 SMNVEV (reference sequence). This CDR3 is 15 amino acids long. The DNA of the CDR3 is TGTGCCAGCAGTCCGTGGACAGGGGGCGTGGGGACCCAGTACTTC. Protein product: CASSPWTGGVGTQYF.

The chain is built from TRBV9 and TRBJ1-1; tentative D call: TRBD1 (6 bases). Deletions cut 4 bases from V and 3 bases from J, with 16 bases between. Looked up from germline, CDR1 is SGDLS and CDR2 is YYNGEE. The CDR3 loop spans 15 amino acids. Here the CDR3 DNA reads TGTGCCAGCAGCATTCAGGCAGGGGTGGACACTGAAGCTTTCTTT. Its translation is CASSIQAGVDTEAFF.

This clonotype appeared a few times. V and J are TRBV20-1 and TRBJ2-7; TRBD1 agrees at 8 bases. CDR1 DFQATT and CDR2 SNEGSKA come from the germline V gene (reference sequence). V gave up 3 bases and J gave up 1 base; unmatched junction bases: 8. The CDR3 totals 15 residues. DNA for the CDR3: TGCAGTGCTAGCTCGGGACAGGTTTCGTCCTACGAGCAGTACTTC. Amino acid sequence: CSASSGQVSSYEQYF.

In DNA, the CDR3 is TGCGCCAGCAGCCCATGGACAGGCTATGGCTACACCTTC. As protein: CASSPWTGYGYTF. The genes are TRBV5-1 and TRBJ1-2; 7 nucleotides align to TRBD1. V shed 4 bases and J 4 bases; nucleotides not matched to a gene: 4. Germline CDR1 SGHRS, CDR2 YFSETQ. This CDR3 spans 13 amino acids.

This clonotype was detected ten times or more. V and J are TRBV7-8 and TRBJ2-2; 11 bases line up with TRBD2. With 1 base clipped from V and 4 bases from J, the junction kept 5 bases outside the gene matches. The CDR3 is 17 amino acids. Germline CDR1 is SGHVS and CDR2 is FQNEAQ. This CDR3 reads CASSLVSLAGGTGELFF. CDR3 bases: TGTGCCAGCAGCTTAGTTTCCCTAGCGGGGGGCACCGGGGAGCTGTTTTTT.